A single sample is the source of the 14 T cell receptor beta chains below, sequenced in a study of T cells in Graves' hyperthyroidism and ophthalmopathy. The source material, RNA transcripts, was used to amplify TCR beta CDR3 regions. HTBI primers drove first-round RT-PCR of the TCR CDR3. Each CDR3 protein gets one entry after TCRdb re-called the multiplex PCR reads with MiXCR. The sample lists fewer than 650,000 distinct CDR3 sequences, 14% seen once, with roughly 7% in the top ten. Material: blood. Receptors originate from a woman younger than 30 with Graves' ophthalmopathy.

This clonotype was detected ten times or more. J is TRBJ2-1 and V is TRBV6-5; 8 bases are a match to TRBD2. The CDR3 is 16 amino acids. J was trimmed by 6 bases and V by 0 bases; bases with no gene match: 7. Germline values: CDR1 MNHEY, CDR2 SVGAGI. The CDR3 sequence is CASSYSTGTRTNEQFF. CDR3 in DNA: TGTGCCAGCAGTTACTCGACCGGGACTAGGACCAATGAGCAGTTCTTC.

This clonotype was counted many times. CDR3 region: CASSLRDPNTGELFF. The DNA of the CDR3 is TGCGCCAGCAGCTTGAGGGATCCGAACACCGGGGAGCTGTTTTTT. The V gene is TRBV5-1, the J gene TRBJ2-2, with D unresolved. CDR1 is SGHRS and CDR2 is YFSETQ in the germline V gene. The CDR3 totals 15 residues. Between the trimmed V and J ends, which lost 1 base and 0 bases, there was a span of 7 bases.

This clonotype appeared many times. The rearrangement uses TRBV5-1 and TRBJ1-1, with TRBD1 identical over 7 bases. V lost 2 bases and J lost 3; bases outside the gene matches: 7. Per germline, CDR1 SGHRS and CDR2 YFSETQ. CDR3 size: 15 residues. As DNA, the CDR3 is TGCGCCAGCAGCTTACAGACAGGGATGGACACTGAAGCTTTCTTT. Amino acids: CASSLQTGMDTEAFF.

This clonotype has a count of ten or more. CDR3 loop: CASSALYGTSGSGEQFF. The CDR3 DNA sequence: TGTGCCAGCAGTGCTCTTTACGGGACTAGCGGGAGCGGGGAGCAGTTCTTC. This chain joins TRBV6-2 or TRBV6-3 and TRBJ2-1; TRBD2 matches 14 bases. V was pared by 5 bases and J by 10 bases, with 13 bases of the junction left unmatched. Per the germline V gene, CDR1 is MNHEY and CDR2 is SVGEGT. There are 17 residues in the CDR3.

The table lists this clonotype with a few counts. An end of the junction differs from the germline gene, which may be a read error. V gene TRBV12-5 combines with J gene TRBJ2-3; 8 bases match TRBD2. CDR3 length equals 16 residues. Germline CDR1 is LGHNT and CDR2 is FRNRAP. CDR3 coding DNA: TGTGCTAGTAGTTTGGTAAAAGCGGGAGAGGCAGATACGCAGTATTTT. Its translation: CASSLVKAGEADTQYF.

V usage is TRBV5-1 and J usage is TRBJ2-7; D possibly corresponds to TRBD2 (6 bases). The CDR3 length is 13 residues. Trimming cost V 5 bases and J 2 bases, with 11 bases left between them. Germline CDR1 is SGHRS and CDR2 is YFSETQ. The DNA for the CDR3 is TGCGCCAGCAGACCCGGGAGCACCTACGAGCAGTACTTC. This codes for CASRPGSTYEQYF.

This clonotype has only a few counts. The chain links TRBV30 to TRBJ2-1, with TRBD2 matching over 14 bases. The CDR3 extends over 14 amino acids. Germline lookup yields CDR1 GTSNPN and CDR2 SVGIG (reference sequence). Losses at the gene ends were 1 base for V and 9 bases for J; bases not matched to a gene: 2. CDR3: CAWSGGLAGVEQFF. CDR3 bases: TGTGCCTGGAGTGGGGGACTAGCGGGAGTTGAGCAGTTCTTC.

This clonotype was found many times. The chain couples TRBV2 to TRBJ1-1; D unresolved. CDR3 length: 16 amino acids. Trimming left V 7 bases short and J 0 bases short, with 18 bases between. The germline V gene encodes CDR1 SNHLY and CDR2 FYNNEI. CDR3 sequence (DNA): TGTGCCAGCAAAGCGTCAGGAAGCCTCATGAACACTGAAGCTTTCTTT. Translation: CASKASGSLMNTEAFF.

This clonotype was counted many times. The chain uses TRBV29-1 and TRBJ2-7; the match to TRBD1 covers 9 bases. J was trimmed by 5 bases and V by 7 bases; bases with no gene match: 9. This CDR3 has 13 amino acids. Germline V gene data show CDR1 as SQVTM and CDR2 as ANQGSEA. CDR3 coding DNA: TGCAGCGCTGCCTCGGGACAGGGAGACGAGCAGTACTTC. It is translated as CSAASGQGDEQYF.

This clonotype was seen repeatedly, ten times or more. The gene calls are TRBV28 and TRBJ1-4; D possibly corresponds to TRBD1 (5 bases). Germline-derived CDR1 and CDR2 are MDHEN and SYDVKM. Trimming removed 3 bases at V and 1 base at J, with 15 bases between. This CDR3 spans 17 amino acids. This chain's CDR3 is CASSFAGLGLTNEKLFF. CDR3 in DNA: TGTGCCAGCAGTTTCGCGGGGCTGGGGTTAACTAATGAAAAACTGTTTTTT.

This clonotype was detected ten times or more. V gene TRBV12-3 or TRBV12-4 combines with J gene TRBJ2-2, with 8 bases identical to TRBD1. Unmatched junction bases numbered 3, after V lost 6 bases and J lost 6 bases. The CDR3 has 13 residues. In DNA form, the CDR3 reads TGTGCCAGCAGACAGGGGGAGTCCGGGGAGCTGTTTTTT. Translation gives CASRQGESGELFF.

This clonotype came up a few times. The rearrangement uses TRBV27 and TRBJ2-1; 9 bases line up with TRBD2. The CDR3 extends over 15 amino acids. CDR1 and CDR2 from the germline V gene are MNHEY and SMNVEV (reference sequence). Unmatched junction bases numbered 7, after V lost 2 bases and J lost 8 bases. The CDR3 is CASSLRGRARDEQFF. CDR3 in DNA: TGTGCCAGCAGTTTACGCGGGAGGGCCAGGGATGAGCAGTTCTTC.

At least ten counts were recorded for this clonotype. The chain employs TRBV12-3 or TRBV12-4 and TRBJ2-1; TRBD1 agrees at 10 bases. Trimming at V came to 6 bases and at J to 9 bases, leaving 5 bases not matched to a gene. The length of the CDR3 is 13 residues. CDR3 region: CASRRTGGTEQFF. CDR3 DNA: TGTGCCAGCAGGCGGACAGGGGGTACTGAGCAGTTCTTC.

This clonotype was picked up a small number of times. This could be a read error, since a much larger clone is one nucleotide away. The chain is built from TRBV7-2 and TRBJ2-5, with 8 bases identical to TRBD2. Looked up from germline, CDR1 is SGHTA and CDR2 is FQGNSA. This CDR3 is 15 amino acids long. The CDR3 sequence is CASSLRAGVQETQHF. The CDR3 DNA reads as TGTGCCAGCAGCTTACGAGCGGGGGTCCAAGAGACCCAGCACTTC.